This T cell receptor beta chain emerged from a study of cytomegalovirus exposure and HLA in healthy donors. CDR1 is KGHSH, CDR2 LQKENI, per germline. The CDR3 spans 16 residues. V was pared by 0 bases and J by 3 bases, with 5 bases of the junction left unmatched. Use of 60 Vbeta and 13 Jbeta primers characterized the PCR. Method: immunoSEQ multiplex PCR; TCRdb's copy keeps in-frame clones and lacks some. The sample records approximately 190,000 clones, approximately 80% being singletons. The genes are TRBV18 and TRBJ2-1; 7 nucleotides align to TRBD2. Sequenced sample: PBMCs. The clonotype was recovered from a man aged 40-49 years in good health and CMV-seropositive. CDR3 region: CASSPPGRGIYNEQFF. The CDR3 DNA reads TGTGCCAGCTCACCACCAGGGAGGGGAATCTACAATGAGCAGTTCTTC.